The T cell receptor (beta chain) described here comes from a study of cytomegalovirus exposure and HLA in healthy donors. About the study: A subsequent analysis stated that the 110 or so validation repertoires were run on the same platform as the roughly 700 first-cohort repertoires.

Of note for this clone: What it binds is unknown.

This CDR3 contains 11 residues. The V gene lost 4 bases and the J gene lost 6 bases, with 8 bases spanning the gap. Germline V gene lookup returns CDR1 SGHNT and CDR2 YYREEE (reference sequence). Donors were drawn from the roughly 130-subject validation cohort, separate from the approximately 700-subject first cohort. Overall study findings and caveats: It was reported that the classifier diagnosed cytomegalovirus status with high specificity and sensitivity in both the original and validation cohorts. 150 or so TCR beta chains were listed as cytomegalovirus-associated.

Method: immunoSEQ multiplex PCR; TCRdb's copy keeps in-frame clones and lacks some. The sample yields about 330,000 clones, around 90% seen once. This receptor was obtained from a woman aged 30 to 39 in good health and CMV-seropositive. The sample was PBMCs. The chain has TRBV5-4 and TRBJ2-7; D is undetermined. The CDR3, as DNA: TGTGCCAGCAGCCGCGGTGCCGAGCAGTACTTC. Translation: CASSRGAEQYF.